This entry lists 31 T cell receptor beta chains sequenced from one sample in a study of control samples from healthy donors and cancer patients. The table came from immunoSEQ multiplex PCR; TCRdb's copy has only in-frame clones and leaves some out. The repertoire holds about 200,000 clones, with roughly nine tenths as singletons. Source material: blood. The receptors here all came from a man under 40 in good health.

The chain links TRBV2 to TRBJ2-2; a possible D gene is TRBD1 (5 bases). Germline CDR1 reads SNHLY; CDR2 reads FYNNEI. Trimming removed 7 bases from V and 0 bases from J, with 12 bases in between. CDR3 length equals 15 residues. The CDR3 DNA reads TGTGCCAGCACGACAGTCATTTCGAACACCGGGGAGCTGTTTTTT. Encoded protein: CASTTVISNTGELFF.

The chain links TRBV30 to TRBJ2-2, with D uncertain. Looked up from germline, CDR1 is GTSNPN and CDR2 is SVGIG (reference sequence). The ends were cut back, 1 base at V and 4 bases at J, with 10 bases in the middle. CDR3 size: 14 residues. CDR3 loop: CAWSAADITGELFF. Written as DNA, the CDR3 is TGTGCCTGGAGTGCGGCTGATATCACCGGGGAGCTGTTTTTT.

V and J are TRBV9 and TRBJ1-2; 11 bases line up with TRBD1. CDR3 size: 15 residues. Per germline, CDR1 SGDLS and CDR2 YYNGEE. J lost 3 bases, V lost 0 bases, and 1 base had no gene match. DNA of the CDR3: TGTGCCAGCAGCGTAGGGACAGGGGGCGACTATGGCTACACCTTC. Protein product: CASSVGTGGDYGYTF.

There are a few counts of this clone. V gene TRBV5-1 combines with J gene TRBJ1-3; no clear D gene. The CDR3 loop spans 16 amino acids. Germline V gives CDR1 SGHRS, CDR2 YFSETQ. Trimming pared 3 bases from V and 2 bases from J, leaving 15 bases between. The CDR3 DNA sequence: TGCGCCAGCAGCTGGGAGGGTAGGATCGCTGGAAACACCATATATTTT. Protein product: CASSWEGRIAGNTIYF.

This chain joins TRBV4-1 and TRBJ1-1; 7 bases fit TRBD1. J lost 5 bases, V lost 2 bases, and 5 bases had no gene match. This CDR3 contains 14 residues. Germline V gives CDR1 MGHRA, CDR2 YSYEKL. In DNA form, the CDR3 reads TGCGCCAGCAGCCAAACCGTGACAGGGACTGAAGCTTTCTTT. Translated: CASSQTVTGTEAFF.

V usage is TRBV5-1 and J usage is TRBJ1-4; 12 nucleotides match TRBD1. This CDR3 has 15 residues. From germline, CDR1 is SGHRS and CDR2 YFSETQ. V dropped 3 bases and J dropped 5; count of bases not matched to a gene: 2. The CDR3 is CASSSGTGGNEKLFF. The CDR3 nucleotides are TGCGCCAGCAGCTCTGGGACAGGGGGCAATGAAAAACTGTTTTTT. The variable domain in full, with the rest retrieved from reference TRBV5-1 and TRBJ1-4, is KAGVTQTPRYLIKTRGQQVTLSCSPISGHRSVSWYQQTPGQGLQFLFEYFSETQRNKGNFPGRFSGRQFSNSRSEMNVSTLELGDSALYLCASSSGTGGNEKLFFGSGTQLSVL.

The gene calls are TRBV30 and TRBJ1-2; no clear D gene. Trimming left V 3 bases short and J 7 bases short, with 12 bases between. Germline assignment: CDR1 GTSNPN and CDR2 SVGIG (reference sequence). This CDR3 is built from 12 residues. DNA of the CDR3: TGTGCCTGGAGGGAAAGGAAGGGTGGCTACACCTTC. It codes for CAWRERKGGYTF.

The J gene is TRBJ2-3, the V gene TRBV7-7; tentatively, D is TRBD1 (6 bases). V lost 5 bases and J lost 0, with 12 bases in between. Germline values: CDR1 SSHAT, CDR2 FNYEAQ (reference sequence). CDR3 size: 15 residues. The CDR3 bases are TGTGCCAGCAGCCCAGGGACATTCAGCACAGATACGCAGTATTTT. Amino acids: CASSPGTFSTDTQYF.

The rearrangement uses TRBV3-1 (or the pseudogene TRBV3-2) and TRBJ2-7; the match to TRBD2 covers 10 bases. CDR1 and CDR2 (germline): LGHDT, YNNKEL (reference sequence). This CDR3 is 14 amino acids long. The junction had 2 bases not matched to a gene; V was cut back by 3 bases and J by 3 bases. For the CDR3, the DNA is TGTGCCAGCAGCCATCTAGCGGGGGACTACGAGCAGTACTTC. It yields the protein CASSHLAGDYEQYF.

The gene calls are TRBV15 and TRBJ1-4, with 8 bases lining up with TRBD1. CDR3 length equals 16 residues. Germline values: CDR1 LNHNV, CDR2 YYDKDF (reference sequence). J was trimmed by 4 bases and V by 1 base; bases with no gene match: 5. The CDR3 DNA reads TGTGCCACCAGCAGAGCGTACGGACAGGGTAATGAAAAACTGTTTTTT. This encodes CATSRAYGQGNEKLFF.

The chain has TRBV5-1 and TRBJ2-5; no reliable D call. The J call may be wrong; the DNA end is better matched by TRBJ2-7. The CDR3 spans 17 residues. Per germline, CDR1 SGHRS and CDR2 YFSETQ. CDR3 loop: CASSLAAAVQSTYEQYF. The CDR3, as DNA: TGCGCCAGCAGCTTGGCCGCGGCCGTACAGAGTACCTACGAGCAGTACTTC.

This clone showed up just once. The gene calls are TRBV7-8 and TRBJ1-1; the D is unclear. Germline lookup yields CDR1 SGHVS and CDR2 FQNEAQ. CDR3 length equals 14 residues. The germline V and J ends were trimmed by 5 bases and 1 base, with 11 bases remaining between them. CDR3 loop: CASSLRPSNTEAFF. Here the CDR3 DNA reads TGTGCCAGCAGCCTCCGCCCCTCGAACACTGAAGCTTTCTTT.

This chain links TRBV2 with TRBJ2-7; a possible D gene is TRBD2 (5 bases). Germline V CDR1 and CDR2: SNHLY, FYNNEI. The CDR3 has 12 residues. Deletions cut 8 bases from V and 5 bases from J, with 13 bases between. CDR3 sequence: CASRPGLDEQYF. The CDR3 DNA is TGTGCCAGCCGCCCCGGACTGGACGAGCAGTACTTC. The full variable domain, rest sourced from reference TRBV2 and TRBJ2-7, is EPEVTQTPSHQVTQMGQEVILRCVPISNHLYFYWYRQILGQKVEFLVSFYNNEISEKSEIFDDQFSVERPDGSNFTLKIRSTKLEDSAMYFCASRPGLDEQYFGPGTRLTVT.

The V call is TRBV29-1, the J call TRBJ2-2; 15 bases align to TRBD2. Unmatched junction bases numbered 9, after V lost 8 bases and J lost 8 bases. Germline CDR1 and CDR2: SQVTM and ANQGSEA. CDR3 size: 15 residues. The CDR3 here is CSHRTSGGARGELFF. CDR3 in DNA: TGCAGCCACAGGACTAGCGGGGGGGCGAGAGGGGAGCTGTTTTTT.

This CDR3 is CASSPPGPSTDTQYF. The CDR3, as DNA: TGTGCCAGCAGTCCGCCGGGGCCAAGCACAGATACGCAGTATTTT. The chain is built from TRBV27 and TRBJ2-3, with D perhaps being TRBD1 or TRBD2 (5 bases each). V lost 5 bases and J 0 bases, leaving 12 bases between the germline ends. The germline V gene has CDR1 MNHEY and CDR2 SMNVEV (reference sequence). The CDR3 has 15 amino acids.

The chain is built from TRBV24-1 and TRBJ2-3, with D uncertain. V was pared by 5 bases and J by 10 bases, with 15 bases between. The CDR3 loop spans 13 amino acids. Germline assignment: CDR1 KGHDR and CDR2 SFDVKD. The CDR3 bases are TGTGCCACCAGTGCCTTGGTGGACGGTCCGCAGTATTTT. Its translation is CATSALVDGPQYF.

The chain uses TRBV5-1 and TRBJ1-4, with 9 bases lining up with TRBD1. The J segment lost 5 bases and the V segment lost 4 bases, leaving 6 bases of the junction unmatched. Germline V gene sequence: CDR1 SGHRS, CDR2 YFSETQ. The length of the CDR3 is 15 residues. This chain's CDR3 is CASSRGQGINEKLFF. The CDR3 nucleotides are TGCGCCAGCAGCCGCGGACAGGGGATCAATGAAAAACTGTTTTTT.

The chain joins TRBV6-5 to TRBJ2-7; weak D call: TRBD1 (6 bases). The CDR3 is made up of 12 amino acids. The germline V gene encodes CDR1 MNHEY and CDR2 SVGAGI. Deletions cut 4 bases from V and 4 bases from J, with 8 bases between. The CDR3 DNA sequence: TGTGCCAGCAGTTCAACAGGGTACGAGCAGTACTTC. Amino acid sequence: CASSSTGYEQYF.

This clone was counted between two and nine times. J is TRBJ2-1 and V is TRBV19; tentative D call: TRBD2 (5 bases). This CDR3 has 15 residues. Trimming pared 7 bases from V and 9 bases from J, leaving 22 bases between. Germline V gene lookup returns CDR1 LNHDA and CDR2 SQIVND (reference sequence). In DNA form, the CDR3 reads TGTGCCAGTATGAGTATAGCGACCGCCACGAGTGAGCAGTTCTTC. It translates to CASMSIATATSEQFF.

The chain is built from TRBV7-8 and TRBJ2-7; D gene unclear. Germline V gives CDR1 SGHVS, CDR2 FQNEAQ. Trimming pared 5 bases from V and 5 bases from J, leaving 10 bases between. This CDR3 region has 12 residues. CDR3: CASSRSRDEQYF. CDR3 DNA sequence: TGTGCCAGCAGCCGGTCACGGGACGAGCAGTACTTC.

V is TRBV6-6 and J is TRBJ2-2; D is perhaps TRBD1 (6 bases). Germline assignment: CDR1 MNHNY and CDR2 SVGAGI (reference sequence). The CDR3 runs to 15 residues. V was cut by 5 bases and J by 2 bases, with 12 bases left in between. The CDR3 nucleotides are TGTGCCAGCAGTCCCCCGGGACAAAACACCGGGGAGCTGTTTTTT. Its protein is CASSPPGQNTGELFF.

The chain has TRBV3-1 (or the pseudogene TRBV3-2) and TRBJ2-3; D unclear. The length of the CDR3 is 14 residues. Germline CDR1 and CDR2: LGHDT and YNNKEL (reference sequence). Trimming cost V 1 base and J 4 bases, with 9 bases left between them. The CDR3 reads CASSQAVASDTQYF. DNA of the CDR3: TGTGCCAGCAGCCAAGCGGTAGCATCAGATACGCAGTATTTT.

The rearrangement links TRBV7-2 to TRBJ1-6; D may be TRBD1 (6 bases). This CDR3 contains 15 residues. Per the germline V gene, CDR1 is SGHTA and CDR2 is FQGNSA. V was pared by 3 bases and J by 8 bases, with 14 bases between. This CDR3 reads CASSLRTVPHSPLHF. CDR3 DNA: TGTGCCAGCAGCTTGAGGACAGTCCCTCATTCACCCCTCCACTTT. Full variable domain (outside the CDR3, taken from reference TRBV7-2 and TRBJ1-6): GAGVSQSPSNKVTEKGKDVELRCDPISGHTALYWYRQSLGQGLEFLIYFQGNSAPDKSGLPSDRFSAERTGGSVSTLTIQRTQQEDSAVYLCASSLRTVPHSPLHFGNGTRLTVT.

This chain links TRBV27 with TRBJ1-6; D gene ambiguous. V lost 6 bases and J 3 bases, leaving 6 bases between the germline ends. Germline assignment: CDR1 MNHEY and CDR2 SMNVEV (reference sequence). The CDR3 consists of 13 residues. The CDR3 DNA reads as TGTGCCAGCAGGAACGACTATAATTCACCCCTCCACTTT. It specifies CASRNDYNSPLHF.

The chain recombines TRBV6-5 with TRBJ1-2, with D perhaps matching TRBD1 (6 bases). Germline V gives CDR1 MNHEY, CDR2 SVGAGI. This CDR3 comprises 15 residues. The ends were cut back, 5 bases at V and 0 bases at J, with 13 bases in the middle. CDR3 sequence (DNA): TGTGCCAGCAGTCGCAAGGGGGGAGCTAACTATGGCTACACCTTC. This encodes CASSRKGGANYGYTF.

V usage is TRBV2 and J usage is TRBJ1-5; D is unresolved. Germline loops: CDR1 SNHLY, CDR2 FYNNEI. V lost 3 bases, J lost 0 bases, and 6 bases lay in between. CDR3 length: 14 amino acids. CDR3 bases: TGTGCCAGCAGTGAGGTTCGTAGCAATCAGCCCCAGCATTTT. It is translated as CASSEVRSNQPQHF.

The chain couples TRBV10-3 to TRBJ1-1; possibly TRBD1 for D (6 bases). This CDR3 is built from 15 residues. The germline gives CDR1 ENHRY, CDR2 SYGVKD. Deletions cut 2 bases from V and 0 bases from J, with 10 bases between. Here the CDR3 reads CAISELDRMNTEAFF. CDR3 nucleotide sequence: TGTGCCATCAGTGAGCTGGACAGAATGAACACTGAAGCTTTCTTT.

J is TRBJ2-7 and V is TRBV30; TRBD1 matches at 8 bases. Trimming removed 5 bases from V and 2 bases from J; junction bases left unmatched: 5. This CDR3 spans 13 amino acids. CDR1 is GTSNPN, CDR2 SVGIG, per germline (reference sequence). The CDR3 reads CAWATGGTYEQYF. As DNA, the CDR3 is TGTGCCTGGGCCACAGGGGGAACCTACGAGCAGTACTTC.

For the CDR3, the DNA is TGCAGCGTTGGGCGGGGCAGGGAATTAGATGGCTACACCTTC. Translation gives CSVGRGRELDGYTF. This chain joins TRBV29-1 and TRBJ1-2; weak D call: TRBD1 (5 bases). Looked up from germline, CDR1 is SQVTM and CDR2 is ANQGSEA. This CDR3 contains 14 residues. Trimming shortened V by 4 bases and J by 6 bases, and 18 bases separated the two germline ends.

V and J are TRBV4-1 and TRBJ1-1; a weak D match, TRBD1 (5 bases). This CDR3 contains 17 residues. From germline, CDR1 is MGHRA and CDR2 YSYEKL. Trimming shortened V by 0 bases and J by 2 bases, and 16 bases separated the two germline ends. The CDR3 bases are TGCGCCAGCAGCCAAGATCCCGGGACGGCGTTAAACACTGAAGCTTTCTTT. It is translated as CASSQDPGTALNTEAFF.

CDR3 DNA sequence: TGTGCCAGCAGCTCAATCACTAGCACAGATACGCAGTATTTT. Encoded protein: CASSSITSTDTQYF. The chain is built from TRBV4-2 and TRBJ2-3; D gene ambiguous. CDR1 is LGHNA and CDR2 is YNFKEQ in the germline V gene. The germline V and J ends were trimmed by 5 bases and 0 bases, with 9 bases remaining between them. This CDR3 spans 14 amino acids.